The next 8 T cell receptor beta chains were all read from a single sample in a study of shared clonotypes between healthy human individuals. TCRdb keeps only in-frame clones here, not all; method: immunoSEQ multiplex PCR. The sample lists around 1.6 million clones; about 98% were seen once. Sequenced sample: naive CD4+ T cells sorted from blood. Subset noted: CD45RA+ positively selected. The source is a man between 25 and 39 years old in good health.

The chain employs TRBV5-4 and TRBJ2-7, with D tentatively TRBD2 (6 bases). The CDR3 extends over 15 amino acids. V was clipped by 0 bases and J by 4 bases, with 14 bases between them. The germline gives CDR1 SGHNT, CDR2 YYREEE (reference sequence). CDR3 sequence: CASSLAQGTPYEQYF. CDR3 coding DNA: TGTGCCAGCAGCTTGGCCCAAGGGACTCCGTACGAGCAGTACTTC.

A single count supports this clone. This chain links TRBV9 with TRBJ2-2; no definite D call. The CDR3 is 13 amino acids. Trimming left V 7 bases short and J 0 bases short, with 7 bases between. Germline V CDR1 and CDR2: SGDLS, YYNGEE. The CDR3 DNA sequence: TGTGCCAGCTCTATGGCGAACACCGGGGAGCTGTTTTTT. Translating gives CASSMANTGELFF.

This clone showed up just once. The gene calls are TRBV28 and TRBJ2-2, with D perhaps TRBD2 (6 bases). The length of the CDR3 is 16 residues. The germline V and J ends were trimmed by 5 bases and 4 bases, with 17 bases remaining between them. Germline-derived CDR1 and CDR2 are MDHEN and SYDVKM. The CDR3 sequence is CASSTSRLATTGELFF. CDR3 DNA sequence: TGTGCCAGCAGTACCAGTCGGCTAGCGACCACCGGGGAGCTGTTTTTT.

The rearrangement joins TRBV25-1 to TRBJ2-7; TRBD1 agrees at 9 bases. The CDR3 has 14 amino acids. Trimming at V came to 5 bases and at J to 3 bases, leaving 5 bases not matched to a gene. Germline V gives CDR1 MGHDK, CDR2 SYGVNS. Here the CDR3 DNA reads TGTGCCAGCAGTACGCGGACAGGGGACTACGAGCAGTACTTC. It codes for CASSTRTGDYEQYF.

A few counts support this clone. The chain uses TRBV10-3 and TRBJ1-2; D is undetermined. The germline gives CDR1 ENHRY, CDR2 SYGVKD. The CDR3 is made up of 13 amino acids. Trimming pared 7 bases from V and 8 bases from J, leaving 17 bases between. This CDR3 is CAITRERVGGYTF. CDR3 bases: TGTGCCATCACGAGGGAACGAGTAGGCGGCTACACCTTC.

Worth noting for this clone: The sample contains more than one DNA sequence encoding this CDR3. The CDR3 here is CASSEPGLASYEQYF. The CDR3 nucleotides are TGTGCCAGCAGTGAGCCCGGACTAGCCTCCTACGAGCAGTACTTC. V and J are TRBV6-1 and TRBJ2-7, with 8 positions matching TRBD2. Trimming took 3 bases from V and 0 from J; bases not matched to a gene: 4. Germline V gene sequence: CDR1 MNHNS, CDR2 SASEGT. The CDR3 loop spans 15 amino acids.

The chain recombines TRBV4-3 with TRBJ1-5; D unclear. V shed 4 bases and J shed 7 bases, with 11 bases lying between them. Per the germline V gene, CDR1 is LGHNA and CDR2 is YSLEER. The CDR3 contains 13 residues. This CDR3 is CASSLDSKQPQHF. The DNA for the CDR3 is TGCGCCAGCAGCCTAGACTCGAAACAGCCCCAGCATTTT.

The V and J genes are TRBV5-1 and TRBJ2-5, with D maybe TRBD1 (6 bases). The CDR3 consists of 15 residues. Germline CDR1 and CDR2: SGHRS and YFSETQ. V was trimmed by 3 bases and J by 4 bases, leaving 16 bases between them. CDR3 in amino acids: CASSSLGAGAETQYF. For the CDR3, the DNA is TGCGCCAGCAGCTCCTTGGGGGCAGGGGCAGAGACCCAGTACTTC.